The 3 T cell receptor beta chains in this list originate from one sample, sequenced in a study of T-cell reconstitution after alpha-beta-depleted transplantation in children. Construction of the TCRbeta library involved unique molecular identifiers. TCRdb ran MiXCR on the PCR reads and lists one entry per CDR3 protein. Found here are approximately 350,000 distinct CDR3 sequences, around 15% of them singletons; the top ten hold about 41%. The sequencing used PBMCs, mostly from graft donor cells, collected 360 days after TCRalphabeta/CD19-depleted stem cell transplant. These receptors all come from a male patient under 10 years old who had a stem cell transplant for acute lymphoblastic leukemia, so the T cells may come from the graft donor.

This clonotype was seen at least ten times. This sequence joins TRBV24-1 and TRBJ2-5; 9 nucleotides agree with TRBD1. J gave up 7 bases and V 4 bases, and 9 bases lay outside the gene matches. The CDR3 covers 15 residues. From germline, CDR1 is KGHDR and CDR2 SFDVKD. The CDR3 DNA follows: TGTGCCACCAGTGACCGCACAGGGGGCGCAGGGACCCAGTACTTC. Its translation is CATSDRTGGAGTQYF.

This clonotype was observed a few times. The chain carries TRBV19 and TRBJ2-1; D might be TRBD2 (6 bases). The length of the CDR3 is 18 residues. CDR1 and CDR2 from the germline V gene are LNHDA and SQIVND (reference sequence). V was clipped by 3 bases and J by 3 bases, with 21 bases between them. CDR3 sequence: CASSMLPSTRFRYNEQFF. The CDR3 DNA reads TGTGCCAGTAGTATGCTACCCTCGACTAGGTTCCGCTACAATGAGCAGTTCTTC. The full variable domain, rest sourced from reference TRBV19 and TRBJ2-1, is DGGITQSPKYLFRKEGQNVTLSCEQNLNHDAMYWYRQDPGQGLRLIYYSQIVNDFQKGDIAEGYSVSREKKESFPLTVTSAQKNPTAFYLCASSMLPSTRFRYNEQFFGPGTRLTVL.

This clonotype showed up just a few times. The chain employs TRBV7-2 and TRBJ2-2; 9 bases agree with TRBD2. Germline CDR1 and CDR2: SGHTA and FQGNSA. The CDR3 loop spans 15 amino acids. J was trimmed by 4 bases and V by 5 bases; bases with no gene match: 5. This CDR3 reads CASSVGLAFTGELFF. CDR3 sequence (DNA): TGTGCCAGCAGCGTGGGACTAGCATTCACCGGGGAGCTGTTTTTT.